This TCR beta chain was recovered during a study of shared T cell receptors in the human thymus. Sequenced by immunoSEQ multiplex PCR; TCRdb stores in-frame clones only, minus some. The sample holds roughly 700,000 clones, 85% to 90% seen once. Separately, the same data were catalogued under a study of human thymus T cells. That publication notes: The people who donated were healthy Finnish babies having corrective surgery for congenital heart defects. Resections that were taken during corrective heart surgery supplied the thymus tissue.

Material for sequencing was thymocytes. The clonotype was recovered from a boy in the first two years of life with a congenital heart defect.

This CDR3 is CASSEGQGDQPQHF. The CDR3 bases are TGCGCCAGCAGTGAGGGACAGGGGGATCAGCCCCAGCATTTT. The genes are TRBV10-1 and TRBJ1-5, with 10 bases matching TRBD1. This CDR3 region has 14 residues. Trimming cost V 2 bases and J 5 bases; bases outside gene matches: 0. From germline, CDR1 is WNHNN and CDR2 SYGVQD (reference sequence).